A selection of T cell receptor beta chains follows, all from one sample in a study of T cell clonotyping in hematopoietic cell transplantation. Some clones are missing from TCRdb's copy, which holds only in-frame ones; the method was immunoSEQ multiplex PCR. The sample gives roughly 38,000 clones, around nine tenths of which show up once; approximately 2% is in the top ten. The sequenced sample consisted of peripheral blood mononuclear cells. The origin of the receptors is a woman between 40 and 55 years old in good health. Some clones in this sample may be carry-over from other donors' samples. Each CDR3 is given with its conserved first and last residue. The D gene is left open where the match is weak. Rows give clone size only sometimes, using once, few, many, or a class for an expanded clone.

>-|-|TRBJ2-5|TRBV30
TGTGCCTGGAGTGTTTCGGACGGCCGGACCCAGTACTTC
CAWSVSDGRTQYF
>-|-|TRBJ2-7|TRBV11-2
TGTGCCAGCAGCTTACCTGAGTTGGACGAGCAGTACTTC
CASSLPELDEQYF
>-|few|TRBJ1-1|TRBV7-2
TGTGCCAGCAGCCCTATGGGCCGGGGGAACACTGAAGCTTTCTTT
CASSPMGRGNTEAFF
>-|-|TRBJ1-1|TRBV6-1
TGTGCCAGCAGTTATTGGGGGCGGAATACTGAAGCTTTCTTT
CASSYWGRNTEAFF
>-|-|TRBJ1-1|TRBV5-6
TGTGCCAGCAGCTCGACGGGACGGGCGAACACTGAAGCTTTCTTT
CASSSTGRANTEAFF
>TRBD2|-|TRBJ2-1|TRBV28
TGTGCCAGCACCCCAGGGGGGGCTAGCGGGAGGAGGAATGAGCAGTTCTTC
CASTPGGASGRRNEQFF
>-|-|TRBJ2-3|TRBV6-6
TGTGCCAGCAGTTACCTAGGCCAAACAAGAACGCAGTATTTT
CASSYLGQTRTQYF
>TRBD2|-|TRBJ2-3|TRBV4-1
TGCGCCAGCAGCCAACAGCGGGAGGCCACAGATACGCAGTATTTT
CASSQQREATDTQYF
>-|-|TRBJ2-2|TRBV5-1
TGCGCCAGCAGCTCGACCGGGACGGCGAACACCGGGGAGCTGTTTTTT
CASSSTGTANTGELFF
>-|once|TRBJ2-5|TRBV27
TGTGCCAGCAGTCCATGGAGCGGAGAAGAGACCCAGTACTTC
CASSPWSGEETQYF
>-|-|TRBJ2-2|TRBV14
TGTGCCAGCAGCCAATTGTCGGATATCGCCATGGAGCTGTTTTTT
CASSQLSDIAMELFF
>-|-|TRBJ2-7|TRBV5-1
TGCGCCAGCAGCTTAGGGTCGGGGAGCTCCTACGAGCAGTACTTC
CASSLGSGSSYEQYF
>-|few|TRBJ2-3|TRBV30
TGTGCCTGGGTTACAGGGTCGGCGACAGATACGCAGTATTTT
CAWVTGSATDTQYF
>-|once|TRBJ2-3|TRBV5-4
TGTGCCAGCAGCTTACAGACGTCAACACTCACAGATACGCAGTATTTT
CASSLQTSTLTDTQYF
>TRBD2|-|TRBJ2-1|TRBV29-1
TGCAGCGGAAAGGGACTAGCGGGAGGTGGGGAGCAGTTCTTC
CSGKGLAGGGEQFF
>-|-|TRBJ2-7|TRBV2
TGTGCCAGCAGTGACGTCCGGTCAGACGAGCAGTACTTC
CASSDVRSDEQYF
>TRBD1|-|TRBJ1-2|TRBV5-4
TGTGCCAGCAGCTTGGGCGGACAGGGGGCCTATGGCTACACCTTC
CASSLGGQGAYGYTF
>-|-|TRBJ1-2|TRBV4-1
TGCGCCAGCAGCCAAGAGCCGGGGGGCTGGCCTGGGGGCTACACCTTC
CASSQEPGGWPGGYTF
>-|-|TRBJ2-4|TRBV28
TGTGCCAGCAGTTTATCTTCCAAAAACATTCAGTACTTC
CASSLSSKNIQYF
>TRBD1|once|TRBJ1-2|TRBV10-3
TGTGCCATCTCAGGGGGCTTGGTGAGCGGCTACACCTTC
CAISGGLVSGYTF
>TRBD2|-|TRBJ2-2|TRBV7-3
TGTGCCAGCAGCGCTAGCGGGAACACCGGGGAGCTGTTTTTT
CASSASGNTGELFF
>-|-|TRBJ2-7|TRBV20-1
TGCAGTGGAGAGTTGGACGAGCAGTACTTC
CSGELDEQYF